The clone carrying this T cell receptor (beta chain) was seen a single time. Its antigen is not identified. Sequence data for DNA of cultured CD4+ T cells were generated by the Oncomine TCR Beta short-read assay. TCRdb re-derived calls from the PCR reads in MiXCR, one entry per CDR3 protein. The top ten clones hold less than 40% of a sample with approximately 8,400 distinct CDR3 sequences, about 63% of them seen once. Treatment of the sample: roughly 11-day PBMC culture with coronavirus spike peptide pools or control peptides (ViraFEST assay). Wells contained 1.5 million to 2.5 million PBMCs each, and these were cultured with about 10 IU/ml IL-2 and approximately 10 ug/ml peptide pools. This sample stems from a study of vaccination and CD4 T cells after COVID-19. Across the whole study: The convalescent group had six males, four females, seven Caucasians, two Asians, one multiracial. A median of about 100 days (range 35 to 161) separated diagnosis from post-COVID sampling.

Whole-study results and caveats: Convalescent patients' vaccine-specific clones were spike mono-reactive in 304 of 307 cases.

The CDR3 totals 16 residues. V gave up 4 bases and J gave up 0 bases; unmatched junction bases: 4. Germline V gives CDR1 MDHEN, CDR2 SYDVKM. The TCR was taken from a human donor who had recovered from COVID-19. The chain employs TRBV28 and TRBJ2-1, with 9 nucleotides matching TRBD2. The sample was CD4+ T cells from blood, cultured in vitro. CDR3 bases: TGTGCCAGCAGTTCACTAGCGGGTGTCTCCTACAATGAGCAGTTCTTC. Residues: CASSSLAGVSYNEQFF. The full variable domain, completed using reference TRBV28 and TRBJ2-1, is DVKVTQSSRYLVKRTGEKVFLECVQDMDHENMFWYRQDPGLGLRLIYFSYDVKMKEKGDIPEGYSVSREKKERFSLILESASTNQTSMYLCASSSLAGVSYNEQFFGPGTRLTVL.